These 26 T cell receptor beta chains came from one sample sequenced in a study of T cell responses to AZD1222 COVID-19 vaccine. Assay used: immunoSEQ multiplex PCR; TCRdb lists only in-frame clones, some missing. The sample holds roughly 200,000 clones, 88% seen once. The sequencing used peripheral blood, collected on day 0 of AZD1222 vaccination. These receptors were collected from an adult in good health.

This rearrangement joins TRBV5-1 to TRBJ2-7, with TRBD1 matching over 9 bases. The J segment lost 3 bases and the V segment lost 4 bases, leaving 5 bases of the junction unmatched. CDR3 size: 14 residues. Germline CDR1 is SGHRS and CDR2 is YFSETQ. The CDR3 bases are TGCGCCAGCAGCCCCCGACAGGGGGTCTACGAGCAGTACTTC. Its translation: CASSPRQGVYEQYF.

The chain has TRBV4-1 and TRBJ1-2, with D possibly TRBD1 on 5 matching bases. CDR3 length: 16 residues. Germline assignment: CDR1 MGHRA and CDR2 YSYEKL. Trimming shortened V by 2 bases and J by 5 bases, and 18 bases separated the two germline ends. CDR3 amino acids: CASSQPFAGRLYGYTF. CDR3 nucleotides: TGCGCCAGCAGCCAACCCTTTGCGGGGCGACTTTATGGCTACACCTTC.

In DNA, the CDR3 is TGTGCCAGCAGCTTAGGGGGGACGGCTTTTTATGGCTACACCTTC. This encodes CASSLGGTAFYGYTF. The chain couples TRBV7-8 to TRBJ1-2; tentative D call: TRBD1 (5 bases). Germline lookup yields CDR1 SGHVS and CDR2 FQNEAQ. The CDR3 is 15 amino acids. Deletions cut 1 base from V and 5 bases from J, with 14 bases between.

This chain uses TRBV7-9 with TRBJ2-2; D is possibly TRBD1 (6 bases). Looked up from germline, CDR1 is SEHNR and CDR2 is FQNEAQ (reference sequence). The CDR3 sequence is 17 residues long. Deletions cut 4 bases from V and 0 bases from J, with 15 bases between. As DNA, the CDR3 is TGTGCCAGCAGCTCCAACCTCGACAGGACGAACACCGGGGAGCTGTTTTTT. Protein product: CASSSNLDRTNTGELFF.

This chain uses TRBV28 with TRBJ2-7, with 8 bases that match TRBD1. With 6 bases clipped from V and 6 bases from J, the junction kept 7 bases outside the gene matches. Germline V gene data show CDR1 as MDHEN and CDR2 as SYDVKM. The CDR3 runs 13 residues. CDR3 protein: CASREAGGREQYF. The CDR3, as DNA: TGTGCCAGCAGAGAAGCAGGGGGCCGCGAGCAGTACTTC.

This clone was seen just once. The CDR3 spells CASSPIGSGLNNQPQHF. The CDR3 coding sequence is TGTGCCAGTAGTCCCATCGGTAGTGGACTAAACAATCAGCCCCAGCATTTT. This chain uses TRBV19 with TRBJ1-5; D gene ambiguous. The CDR3 sequence is 17 residues long. V lost 5 bases and J 3 bases, leaving 20 bases between the germline ends. Per germline, CDR1 LNHDA and CDR2 SQIVND (reference sequence).

This clone was found a few times. The chain recombines TRBV13 with TRBJ2-5; TRBD1 might be the D (5 bases). V was clipped by 10 bases and J by 1 base, with 19 bases between them. CDR1 PRHDT and CDR2 FYEKMQ come from the germline V gene (reference sequence). This CDR3 spans 15 amino acids. The CDR3 DNA sequence: TGTGCCACCGGGTGGTGGGGCCCTGTCCAAGAGACCCAGTACTTC. Its translation: CATGWWGPVQETQYF.

This chain uses TRBV5-1 with TRBJ2-2; possibly TRBD1 or TRBD2 for D (5 bases each). Germline V gene lookup returns CDR1 SGHRS and CDR2 YFSETQ. Between the trimmed V and J ends, which lost 1 base and 4 bases, there was a span of 14 bases. The CDR3 consists of 16 residues. CDR3 region: CASSLRGPSGTGELFF. CDR3 DNA: TGCGCCAGCAGCTTGCGGGGCCCGTCGGGCACCGGGGAGCTGTTTTTT.

Only a few counts were recorded for this clone. J is TRBJ1-5 and V is TRBV7-7; TRBD1 matches at 8 bases. The J segment lost 4 bases and the V segment lost 3 bases, leaving 14 bases of the junction unmatched. Germline assignment: CDR1 SSHAT and CDR2 FNYEAQ (reference sequence). This CDR3 has 18 residues. Here the CDR3 reads CASSFPQTGEEPNQPQHF. DNA for the CDR3: TGTGCCAGCAGCTTCCCCCAGACAGGGGAAGAGCCTAATCAGCCCCAGCATTTT.

The chain has TRBV5-1 and TRBJ1-1; D is uncertain. The CDR3 spans 12 residues. Per the germline V gene, CDR1 is SGHRS and CDR2 is YFSETQ. The V end was cut by 5 bases, the J end by 7 bases, with 12 bases between. CDR3 sequence (DNA): TGCGCCAGCAGTGAAGGAAAAAATGAAGCTTTCTTT. Encoded protein: CASSEGKNEAFF.

V usage is TRBV5-1 and J usage is TRBJ2-7, with D perhaps matching TRBD1 (6 bases). This CDR3 has 16 amino acids. The germline V and J ends were trimmed by 4 bases and 3 bases, with 20 bases remaining between them. CDR1 and CDR2 (germline): SGHRS, YFSETQ. Here the CDR3 reads CASSREDGRGDYEQYF. CDR3 sequence (DNA): TGCGCCAGCAGCCGCGAGGACGGCAGGGGAGACTACGAGCAGTACTTC. Looking up the rest from reference TRBV5-1 and TRBJ2-7 gives the full variable domain: KAGVTQTPRYLIKTRGQQVTLSCSPISGHRSVSWYQQTPGQGLQFLFEYFSETQRNKGNFPGRFSGRQFSNSRSEMNVSTLELGDSALYLCASSREDGRGDYEQYFGPGTRLTVT.

The CDR3 bases are TGTGCCAGCAGTACAGGAAATCAGCCCCAGCATTTT. This codes for CASSTGNQPQHF. The J gene is TRBJ1-5, the V gene TRBV12-3 or TRBV12-4; D may be TRBD1 (5 bases). V was cut by 5 bases and J by 4 bases, with 6 bases left in between. CDR3 length: 12 amino acids.

The CDR3, as DNA: TGTGCCAGCAGTCGGCAGGGGCAAGAGACCCAGTACTTC. Residues: CASSRQGQETQYF. V is TRBV2 and J is TRBJ2-5, with a possible D match to TRBD1 (6 bases). Trimming removed 5 bases at V and 2 bases at J, with 9 bases between. The CDR3 extends over 13 amino acids. The germline V gene encodes CDR1 SNHLY and CDR2 FYNNEI.

This clone occurred once. The V call is TRBV27, the J call TRBJ1-2; D is unclear. The length of the CDR3 is 15 residues. Germline V gene sequence: CDR1 MNHEY, CDR2 SMNVEV (reference sequence). V shed 5 bases and J shed 6 bases, with 19 bases lying between them. CDR3 in amino acids: CASSPLDGGAHGYTF. CDR3 in DNA: TGTGCCAGCAGTCCCTTGGACGGTGGAGCTCATGGCTACACCTTC.

The chain recombines TRBV28 with TRBJ1-1; D not resolved. The CDR3 runs to 13 residues. The ends were cut back, 9 bases at V and 4 bases at J, with 15 bases in the middle. Germline CDR1 is MDHEN and CDR2 is SYDVKM. The CDR3 is CASGNNAGTEAFF. DNA for the CDR3: TGTGCCAGTGGAAACAACGCGGGCACTGAAGCTTTCTTT.

V is TRBV28 and J is TRBJ2-7, with D perhaps matching TRBD2 (6 bases). This CDR3 contains 12 residues. Germline V CDR1 and CDR2: MDHEN, SYDVKM. V was trimmed by 6 bases and J by 6 bases, leaving 12 bases between them. This CDR3 reads CASRAVGGEQYF. The DNA for the CDR3 is TGTGCCAGCAGGGCCGTCGGGGGCGAGCAGTACTTC.

The rearrangement joins TRBV2 to TRBJ2-7; TRBD2 is a possible D gene (6 bases). The V end was cut by 4 bases, the J end by 6 bases, with 16 bases between. This CDR3 has 14 amino acids. Looked up from germline, CDR1 is SNHLY and CDR2 is FYNNEI. The CDR3 sequence: CASSGGGGQGEQYF. The CDR3 nucleotides are TGTGCCAGCAGTGGAGGAGGAGGGCAGGGCGAGCAGTACTTC.

This sequence joins TRBV19 and TRBJ1-2; 9 nucleotides line up with TRBD1. The length of the CDR3 is 13 residues. Germline assignment: CDR1 LNHDA and CDR2 SQIVND (reference sequence). V dropped 5 bases and J dropped 6; count of bases not matched to a gene: 4. Written as DNA, the CDR3 is TGTGCCAGTAGTTTCGACAGGGGGGATGGCTACACCTTC. Translating gives CASSFDRGDGYTF.

The CDR3 spells CASRQGRYEQFF. CDR3 sequence (DNA): TGTGCCAGTCGACAGGGGAGGTATGAGCAGTTCTTC. The rearrangement joins TRBV2 to TRBJ2-1; 8 bases are a match to TRBD1. The CDR3 consists of 12 residues. CDR1 is SNHLY and CDR2 is FYNNEI in the germline V gene. Trimming at V came to 9 bases and at J to 8 bases, leaving 6 bases not matched to a gene. The variable domain in full, completed from reference TRBV2 and TRBJ2-1, reads EPEVTQTPSHQVTQMGQEVILRCVPISNHLYFYWYRQILGQKVEFLVSFYNNEISEKSEIFDDQFSVERPDGSNFTLKIRSTKLEDSAMYFCASRQGRYEQFFGPGTRLTVL.

J is TRBJ2-1 and V is TRBV30; D is uncertain. The ends were cut back, 2 bases at V and 8 bases at J, with 7 bases in the middle. Germline CDR1 is GTSNPN and CDR2 is SVGIG (reference sequence). The length of the CDR3 is 11 residues. CDR3 nucleotides: TGTGCCTGGAGTTCCGGCGATGAGCAGTTCTTC. As protein: CAWSSGDEQFF.

The genes are TRBV7-8 and TRBJ1-4, with D maybe TRBD1 (5 bases). The CDR3 extends over 15 amino acids. The germline CDR1 and CDR2 sequences are SGHVS and FQNEAQ. Trimming removed 5 bases at V and 0 bases at J, with 10 bases between. DNA for the CDR3: TGTGCCAGCAGCCCGGGACCAACAACTAATGAAAAACTGTTTTTT. Protein product: CASSPGPTTNEKLFF.

The CDR3 region is CASSLIGGSYEQYF. The CDR3 DNA follows: TGTGCCAGCAGTTTAATCGGGGGCTCCTACGAGCAGTACTTC. The J gene is TRBJ2-7, the V gene TRBV27; possibly TRBD2 for D (6 bases). The ends were cut back, 2 bases at V and 0 bases at J, with 8 bases in the middle. The CDR3 runs to 14 residues. Germline-derived CDR1 and CDR2 are MNHEY and SMNVEV (reference sequence).

The chain combines TRBV6-1 with TRBJ1-6; D not resolved. CDR1 MNHNS and CDR2 SASEGT come from the germline V gene. V was cut by 3 bases and J by 5 bases, with 11 bases left in between. This CDR3 contains 15 residues. The CDR3 loop reads CASSESGSDNSPLHF. The CDR3 DNA reads TGTGCCAGCAGTGAGTCTGGGAGTGATAATTCACCCCTCCACTTT.

The chain uses TRBV2 and TRBJ2-1, with 8 bases matching TRBD1. Per the germline V gene, CDR1 is SNHLY and CDR2 is FYNNEI. Trimming removed 6 bases from V and 9 bases from J; junction bases left unmatched: 10. CDR3 length equals 14 residues. The CDR3 is CASSSGQAYGEQFF. The CDR3 coding sequence is TGTGCCAGCAGCTCGGGACAGGCATACGGTGAGCAGTTCTTC.

The V and J genes are TRBV28 and TRBJ1-1; no reliable D call. Germline V gene data show CDR1 as MDHEN and CDR2 as SYDVKM. Trimming removed 6 bases from V and 1 base from J, with 15 bases in between. The CDR3 has 15 amino acids. The CDR3, as DNA: TGTGCCAGCAGCTCTGAGAGGACTCCGAACACTGAAGCTTTCTTT. Translating gives CASSSERTPNTEAFF.

The genes are TRBV5-6 and TRBJ1-5; tentatively, D is TRBD1 (5 bases). This CDR3 comprises 15 residues. Trimming removed 0 bases at V and 5 bases at J, with 12 bases between. In germline, CDR1 is SGHDT, CDR2 YYEEEE. The CDR3 DNA sequence: TGTGCCAGCAGCTTGGCCATGTTGGGGGATCAGCCCCAGCATTTT. Protein product: CASSLAMLGDQPQHF.